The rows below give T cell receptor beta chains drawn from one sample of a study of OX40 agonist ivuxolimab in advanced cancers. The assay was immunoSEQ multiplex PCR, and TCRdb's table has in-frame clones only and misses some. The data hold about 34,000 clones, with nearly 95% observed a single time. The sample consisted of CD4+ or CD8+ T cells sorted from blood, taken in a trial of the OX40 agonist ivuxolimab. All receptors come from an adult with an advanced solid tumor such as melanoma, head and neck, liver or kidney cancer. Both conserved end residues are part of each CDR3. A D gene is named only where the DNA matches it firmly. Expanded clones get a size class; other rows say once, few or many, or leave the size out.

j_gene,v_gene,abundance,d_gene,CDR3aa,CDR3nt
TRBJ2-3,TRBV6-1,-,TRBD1,CASSRTGYTDTQYF,TGTGCCAGCAGCCGGACAGGTTACACAGATACGCAGTATTTT
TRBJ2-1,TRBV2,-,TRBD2,CANGAGGYNEQFF,TGTGCCAACGGGGCGGGGGGTTACAATGAGCAGTTCTTC
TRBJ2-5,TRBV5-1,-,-,CASSSEGTQYF,TGCGCCAGCAGCTCGGAGGGGACCCAGTACTTC
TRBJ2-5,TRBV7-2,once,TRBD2,CASSSISRGGIKTQYF,TGTGCCAGCAGCTCTATTTCCCGGGGGGGTATTAAGACCCAGTACTTC
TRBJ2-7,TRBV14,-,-,CASSQVSGFEQYF,TGTGCCAGCAGCCAAGTCTCGGGGTTCGAGCAGTACTTC
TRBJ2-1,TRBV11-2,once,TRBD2,CASSLTRTSGSNEQFF,TGTGCCAGCAGCTTAACTCGGACTAGCGGGAGTAATGAGCAGTTCTTC
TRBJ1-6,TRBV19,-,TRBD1,CASSIGTGVPGTPLHF,TGTGCCAGTAGTATTGGAACAGGGGTCCCGGGGACACCCCTCCACTTT
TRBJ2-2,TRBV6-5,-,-,CASRHRHGELFF,TGTGCCAGCAGGCACAGGCACGGGGAGCTGTTTTTT
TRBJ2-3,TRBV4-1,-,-,CASSQGPPYGTQYF,TGCGCCAGCAGCCAGGGACCGCCTTACGGTACGCAGTATTTT
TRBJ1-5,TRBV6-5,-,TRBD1,CASRGQGSNQPQHF,TGTGCCAGCAGGGGACAGGGTAGCAATCAGCCCCAGCATTTT
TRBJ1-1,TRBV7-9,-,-,CASSLTSALNTEAFF,TGTGCCAGCAGCTTAACTTCGGCCTTGAACACTGAAGCTTTCTTT
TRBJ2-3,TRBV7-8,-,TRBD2,CASSLTRREGDTQYF,TGTGCCAGCAGCTTAACAAGGCGGGAGGGAGATACGCAGTATTTT
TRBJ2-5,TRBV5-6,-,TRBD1,CASSLERDREEETQYF,TGTGCCAGCAGCTTGGAGAGGGACAGGGAGGAGGAGACCCAGTACTTC
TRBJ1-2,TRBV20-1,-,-,CSASPYGYTF,TGCAGTGCTTCACCGTATGGCTACACCTTC
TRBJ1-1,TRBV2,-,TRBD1,CASIRGRGDTEAFF,TGTGCCAGCATTAGGGGGCGGGGGGACACTGAAGCTTTCTTT
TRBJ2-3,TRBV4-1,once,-,CASSQDPTPMGPTDTQYF,TGCGCCAGCAGCCAAGATCCGACCCCAATGGGCCCCACAGATACGCAGTATTTT
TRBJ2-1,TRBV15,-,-,CATSRDTSKQFF,TGTGCCACCAGCAGAGATACGAGCAAACAGTTCTTC
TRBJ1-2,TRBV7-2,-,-,CASSRLTGDNYGYTF,TGTGCCAGCAGCCGTTTGACAGGAGATAACTATGGCTACACCTTC
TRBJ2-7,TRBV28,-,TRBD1,CASRGQGGSYEQYF,TGTGCCAGCAGGGGACAGGGGGGGAGCTACGAGCAGTACTTC
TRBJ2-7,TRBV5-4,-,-,CASSFRGEQYF,TGTGCCAGCAGCTTTAGGGGAGAGCAGTACTTC
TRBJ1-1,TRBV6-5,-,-,CASSTLRTETEAFF,TGTGCCAGCAGTACCCTAAGGACTGAAACAGAAGCTTTCTTT
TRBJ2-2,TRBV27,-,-,CASSPVGGRASGELFF,TGTGCCAGCAGTCCCGTGGGAGGAAGGGCCTCCGGGGAGCTGTTTTTT
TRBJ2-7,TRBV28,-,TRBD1,CASRYTHDRGGEQYF,TGTGCCAGCAGGTACACTCATGACAGGGGTGGCGAGCAGTACTTC
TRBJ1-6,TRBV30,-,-,CAWTTGSLNSPLHF,TGTGCCTGGACGACGGGCAGCCTTAATTCACCCCTCCACTTT
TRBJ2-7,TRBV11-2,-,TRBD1,CASSKGYRGFSYEQYF,TGTGCCAGCAGCAAGGGGTACAGGGGCTTCTCCTACGAGCAGTACTTC
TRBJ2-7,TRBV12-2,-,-,CASRSLPREREQYF,TGTGCAAGTCGCTCGCTCCCGCGAGAGCGCGAGCAGTACTTC
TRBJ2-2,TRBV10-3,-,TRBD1,CAISGLQGAPNTGELFF,TGTGCCATCAGTGGGCTTCAGGGGGCTCCAAACACCGGGGAGCTGTTTTTT
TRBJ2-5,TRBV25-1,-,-,CASSESGMCQETQYF,TGTGCCAGCAGTGAATCTGGGATGTGCCAAGAGACCCAGTACTTC
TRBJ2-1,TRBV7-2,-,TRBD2,CASSPGGAGYNEQFF,TGTGCCAGCAGCCCGGGGGGGGCCGGCTACAATGAGCAGTTCTTC
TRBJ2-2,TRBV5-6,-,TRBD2,CASSPRTSGGELFF,TGTGCCAGCAGCCCAAGGACTAGCGGGGGGGAGCTGTTTTTT
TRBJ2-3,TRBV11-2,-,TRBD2,CASSLGDSGRYWSTDTQYF,TGTGCCAGCAGCTTAGGAGATAGCGGGAGGTATTGGAGCACAGATACGCAGTATTTT
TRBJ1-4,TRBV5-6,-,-,CASSLLGASTNEKLFF,TGTGCCAGCAGCTTGCTCGGAGCATCAACTAATGAAAAACTGTTTTTT
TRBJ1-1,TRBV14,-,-,CASSQGVNTEAFF,TGTGCCAGCAGCCAAGGAGTGAACACTGAAGCTTTCTTT
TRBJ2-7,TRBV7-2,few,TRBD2,CASSLSSGGLYEQYF,TGTGCCAGCAGCTTATCTAGCGGGGGGTTGTACGAGCAGTACTTC
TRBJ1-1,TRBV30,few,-,CAWDRMNTEAFF,TGTGCCTGGGACAGGATGAACACTGAAGCTTTCTTT
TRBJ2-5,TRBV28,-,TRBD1,CASSSVGDRVREETQYF,TGTGCCAGCAGTTCCGTGGGGGACAGGGTGCGTGAGGAGACCCAGTACTTC
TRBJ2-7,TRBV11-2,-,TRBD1,CASSSDRGEQYF,TGTGCCAGCAGCTCCGACAGGGGCGAGCAGTACTTC
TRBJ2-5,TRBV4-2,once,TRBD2,CASSQDPRGRGETQYF,TGTGCCAGCAGCCAAGACCCTCGCGGGAGGGGGGAGACCCAGTACTTC
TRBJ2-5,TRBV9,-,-,CASSVGPLMRETQYF,TGTGCCAGCAGCGTAGGACCCCTGATGAGGGAGACCCAGTACTTC
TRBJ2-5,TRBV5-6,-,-,CASRPGTVQETQYF,TGTGCCAGCAGGCCCGGGACGGTGCAAGAGACCCAGTACTTC
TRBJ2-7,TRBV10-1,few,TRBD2,CASRPPWEGGDSYEQYF,TGCGCCAGCAGGCCTCCGTGGGAGGGAGGGGATTCCTACGAGCAGTACTTC
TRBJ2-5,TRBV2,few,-,CASSEMGQHEETQYF,TGTGCCAGCAGTGAAATGGGGCAGCATGAAGAGACCCAGTACTTC